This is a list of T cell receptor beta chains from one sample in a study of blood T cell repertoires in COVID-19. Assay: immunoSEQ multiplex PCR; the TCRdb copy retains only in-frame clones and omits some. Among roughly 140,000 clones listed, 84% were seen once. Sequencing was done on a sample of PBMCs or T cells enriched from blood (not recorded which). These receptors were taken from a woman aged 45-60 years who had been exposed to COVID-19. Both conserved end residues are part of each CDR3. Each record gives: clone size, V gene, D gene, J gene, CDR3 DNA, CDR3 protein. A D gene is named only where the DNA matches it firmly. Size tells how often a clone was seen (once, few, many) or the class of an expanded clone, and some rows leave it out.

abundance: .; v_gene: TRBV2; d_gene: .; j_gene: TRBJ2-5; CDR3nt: TGTGCCAGCAGTGCTAGTGGTGAGACCCAGTACTTC; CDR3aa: CASSASGETQYF
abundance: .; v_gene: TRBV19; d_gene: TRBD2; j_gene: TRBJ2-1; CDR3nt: TGTGTTTCTAGCGGGAGGACCTTCAATGAGCAGTTCTTC; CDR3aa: CVSSGRTFNEQFF
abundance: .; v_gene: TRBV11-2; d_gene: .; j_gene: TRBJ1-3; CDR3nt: TGTGCCAGCAGCTTCCAGGGACTCCGAGGGAACACCATATATTTT; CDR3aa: CASSFQGLRGNTIYF
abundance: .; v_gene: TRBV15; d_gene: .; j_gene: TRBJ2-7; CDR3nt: TGTGCCACCAGCCGGGAGAAGGGTGTCTCCTACGAGCAGTACTTC; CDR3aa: CATSREKGVSYEQYF
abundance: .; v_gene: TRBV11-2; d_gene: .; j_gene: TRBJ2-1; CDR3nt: TGTGCCAGCAGCTTAACCCCCTTGACTTCCTACAATGAGCAGTTCTTC; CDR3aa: CASSLTPLTSYNEQFF
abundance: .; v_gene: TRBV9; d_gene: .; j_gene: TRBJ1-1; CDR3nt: TGTGCCAGCAGCGTAGTTATCAGGCCGACTGAAGCTTTCTTT; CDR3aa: CASSVVIRPTEAFF
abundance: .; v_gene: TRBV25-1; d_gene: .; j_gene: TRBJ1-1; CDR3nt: TGTGCCAGCAGCTTTGGGGGGATTAGGACTGAAGCTTTCTTT; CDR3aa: CASSFGGIRTEAFF
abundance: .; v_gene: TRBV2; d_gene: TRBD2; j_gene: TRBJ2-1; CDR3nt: TGTGCCAGCAGGGGACCTACTTGGACTAGCGGGGACAATGAGCAGTTCTTC; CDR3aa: CASRGPTWTSGDNEQFF
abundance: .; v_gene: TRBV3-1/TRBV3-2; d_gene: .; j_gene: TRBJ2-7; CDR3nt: TGTGCCAGCAGCCCAGCCCGCCGGCCAGGGGGGTGGTGTAGTTACGAGCAGTACTTC; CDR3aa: CASSPARRPGGWCSYEQYF
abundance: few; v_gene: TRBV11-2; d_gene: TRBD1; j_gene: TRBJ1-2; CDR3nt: TGTGCCAGCAGCTTGGGGCTGGACAGGAAAGTAATTGGCTACACCTTC; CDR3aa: CASSLGLDRKVIGYTF
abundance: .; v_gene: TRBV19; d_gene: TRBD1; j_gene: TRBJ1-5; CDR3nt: TGTGCCAGTAGTATTCTCACGGGACAGCACGAATTTTTT; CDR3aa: CASSILTGQHEFF
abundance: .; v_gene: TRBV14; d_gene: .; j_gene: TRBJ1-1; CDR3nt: TGTGCCAGCAGCCAAGGGCTGGCCCTCCCCGCTTTCTTT; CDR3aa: CASSQGLALPAFF
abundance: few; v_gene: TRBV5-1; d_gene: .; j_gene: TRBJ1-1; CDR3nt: TGCGCCAGCAGCTTGGCCGGGGTGGGCACTGAAGCTTTCTTT; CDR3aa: CASSLAGVGTEAFF
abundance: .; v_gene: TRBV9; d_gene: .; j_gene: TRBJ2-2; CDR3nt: TGTGCCAGCAGTGAGGGACTTCTTAACACCGGGGAGCTGTTTTTT; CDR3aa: CASSEGLLNTGELFF
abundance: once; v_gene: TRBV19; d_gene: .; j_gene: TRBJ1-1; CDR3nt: TGTGCCAGTAAGCTGGTCGAACAGCCGAACACTGAAGCTTTCTTT; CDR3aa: CASKLVEQPNTEAFF
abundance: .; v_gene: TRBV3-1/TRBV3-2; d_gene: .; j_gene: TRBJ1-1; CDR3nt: TGTGCCGTCGGGGGGGTGGACACTGAAGCTTTCTTT; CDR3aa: CAVGGVDTEAFF
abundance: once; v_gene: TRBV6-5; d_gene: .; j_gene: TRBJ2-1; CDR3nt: TGTGCCAGCTTCAGCCCGGCCGGGGTCAATGAGCAGTTCTTC; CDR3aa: CASFSPAGVNEQFF
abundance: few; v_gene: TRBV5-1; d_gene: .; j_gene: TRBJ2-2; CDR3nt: TGCGCCAGCAGCTTGGCGGTGAACACCGGGGAGCTGTTTTTT; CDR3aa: CASSLAVNTGELFF